Presented here are 9 T cell receptor beta chains from one specimen sequenced in a study of T cells in Graves' hyperthyroidism and ophthalmopathy. What was amplified from RNA transcripts were TCR beta CDR3 regions. TCR CDR3 regions were first amplified by RT-PCR with HTBI primers. MiXCR, run by TCRdb on the multiplex PCR reads, gives a single entry per CDR3 protein. Of some 560,000 distinct CDR3 sequences listed, about 15% are singletons. Sequenced: blood. These receptors were obtained from a woman in her twenties or thirties with Graves' hyperthyroidism.

V usage is TRBV20-1 and J usage is TRBJ1-5; D gene ambiguous. CDR3 length: 14 amino acids. V gave up 0 bases and J gave up 9 bases, with 15 bases separating them. Germline-derived CDR1 and CDR2 are DFQATT and SNEGSKA (reference sequence). Here the CDR3 reads CSARDLRGRGPQHF. CDR3 sequence (DNA): TGCAGTGCTAGAGATTTACGAGGGCGCGGGCCCCAGCATTTT.

The V gene is TRBV4-1, the J gene TRBJ2-5; 7 nucleotides agree with TRBD2. Germline values: CDR1 MGHRA, CDR2 YSYEKL. With V trimmed by 8 bases and J by 5 bases, 17 bases remained unmatched. The CDR3 sequence is 16 residues long. The CDR3 loop is CASEPRYSDGRETQYF. The CDR3 DNA sequence: TGCGCCAGCGAGCCAAGATATAGTGACGGGAGGGAGACCCAGTACTTC.

This clonotype was observed at least ten times. The chain couples TRBV7-8 to TRBJ2-3; TRBD2 aligns across 15 bases. Germline V lookup: CDR1 SGHVS, CDR2 FQNEAQ. V trimming: 5 bases; J trimming: 5 bases; junction bases outside the gene matches: 5. This CDR3 is built from 16 residues. CDR3 DNA: TGTGCCAGCAGCCGGACTAGCGGGAGGGCCGTAGATACGCAGTATTTT. Its protein product is CASSRTSGRAVDTQYF.

This clonotype was counted between two and nine times. The rearrangement uses TRBV6-2 or TRBV6-3 and TRBJ2-5; either TRBD1 or TRBD2 may supply D (7 bases each). CDR1 is MNHEY and CDR2 is SVGEGT in the germline V gene. The length of the CDR3 is 15 residues. Trimming removed 2 bases from V and 4 bases from J, with 14 bases in between. The CDR3 DNA reads as TGTGCCAGCAGTTACGGCAGGGGGGGGGGAGAGACCCAGTACTTC. Translated: CASSYGRGGGETQYF.

Ten or more counts support this clonotype. The gene calls are TRBV18 and TRBJ2-1; 8 bases are a match to TRBD2. The CDR3 contains 17 residues. After removal of 3 bases from V and 8 bases from J, the junction contained 15 bases not matched to a gene. Germline V gene sequence: CDR1 KGHSH, CDR2 LQKENI. The CDR3 loop is CASSPTSVWPSKDEQFF. In DNA, the CDR3 is TGTGCCAGCTCACCGACTAGCGTTTGGCCCTCCAAAGATGAGCAGTTCTTC.

J is TRBJ2-1 and V is TRBV6-1, with TRBD2 identical over 11 bases. Germline-derived CDR1 and CDR2 are MNHNS and SASEGT. The CDR3 length is 15 residues. Trimming cost V 6 bases and J 6 bases; bases outside gene matches: 7. CDR3 region: CASRAPGLAVNEQFF. The CDR3 nucleotides are TGTGCCAGCAGGGCACCGGGACTAGCGGTCAATGAGCAGTTCTTC.

The CDR3 here is CASSPFPSDEQYF. For the CDR3, the DNA is TGTGCCAGCAGTCCCTTCCCCTCGGACGAGCAGTACTTC. The chain couples TRBV6-1 to TRBJ2-7; D gene uncertain. The CDR3 has 13 residues. Germline V gene data show CDR1 as MNHNS and CDR2 as SASEGT. V lost 5 bases to trimming and J lost 5 bases, with 13 bases between them.

This clonotype was seen many times. The chain links TRBV12-3 or TRBV12-4 to TRBJ2-7, with D perhaps given as TRBD1 or TRBD2 (5 bases each). The CDR3 has 14 residues. The ends were cut back, 6 bases at V and 2 bases at J, with 14 bases in the middle. CDR3 DNA sequence: TGTGCCAGCAGCCTATGGGACGGTACCTACGAGCAGTACTTC. Translating gives CASSLWDGTYEQYF.

J is TRBJ1-2 and V is TRBV6-1; 11 positions match TRBD1. Trimming took 11 bases from V and 4 from J; bases not matched to a gene: 9. Looked up from germline, CDR1 is MNHNS and CDR2 is SASEGT. The CDR3 length is 14 residues. The CDR3 loop reads CASRTGGRGYGYTF. The DNA for the CDR3 is TGTGCCTCCCGGACAGGGGGCCGCGGCTATGGCTACACCTTC.